Included here is one T cell receptor beta chain sequence, with context. Antigen: not known. These data are taken from a study of OX40 agonist ivuxolimab in advanced cancers. For the study at large: Two cutaneous melanoma patients and one hepatocellular carcinoma patient, three in all, had partial responses.

General study results and limits: Blood T cells, both CD4+ and CD8+, expanded clonally by week 6 at 0.1 to 3.0 mg/kg.

Data came from immunoSEQ multiplex PCR; TCRdb stores just in-frame clones and leaves some out. The data show about 68,000 clones, 85% seen once. The CDR3 spans 13 residues. Trimming cost V 7 bases and J 9 bases; bases outside gene matches: 5. Looked up from germline, CDR1 is ENHRY and CDR2 is SYGVKD. The sequence was obtained from an adult with an advanced solid tumor such as melanoma, head and neck, liver or kidney cancer. Sequences were derived from CD4+ or CD8+ T cells sorted from blood, sampled in a trial of the OX40 agonist ivuxolimab. The V gene is TRBV10-3, the J gene TRBJ1-6; 8 bases map to TRBD1. CDR3 amino acids: CAITGGAGSPLHF. For the CDR3, the DNA is TGTGCCATCACAGGGGGCGCGGGTTCACCCCTCCACTTT.